Below, 28 T cell receptor beta chains from the same sample are listed, as sequenced in a study of shared clonotypes between healthy human individuals. Profiled with immunoSEQ multiplex PCR; TCRdb holds only in-frame clones, not every one. The sample yields some 1.5 million clones, about 96% seen once. Material: naive CD4+ T cells sorted from blood. Sample subset: CD45RA+ positively selected. These receptors all come from a young man in good health.

The J gene is TRBJ1-1, the V gene TRBV6-5; D might be TRBD1 (6 bases). Deletions cut 0 bases from V and 1 base from J, with 12 bases between. This CDR3 comprises 16 residues. Germline loops: CDR1 MNHEY, CDR2 SVGAGI. The CDR3 region has the DNA TGTGCCAGCAGTTACTCATGGGGGGCTGCGAACACTGAAGCTTTCTTT. This codes for CASSYSWGAANTEAFF.

The chain recombines TRBV5-1 with TRBJ2-1; 8 nucleotides agree with TRBD2. Germline V lookup: CDR1 SGHRS, CDR2 YFSETQ. V was pared by 0 bases and J by 1 base, with 6 bases of the junction left unmatched. CDR3 size: 17 residues. The CDR3 DNA reads as TGCGCCAGCAGCTTGGCCGGGACTAGGCGGTCCTACAATGAGCAGTTCTTC. Translated: CASSLAGTRRSYNEQFF. Based on the CDR3 plus reference TRBV5-1 and TRBJ2-1, the full variable domain is KAGVTQTPRYLIKTRGQQVTLSCSPISGHRSVSWYQQTPGQGLQFLFEYFSETQRNKGNFPGRFSGRQFSNSRSEMNVSTLELGDSALYLCASSLAGTRRSYNEQFFGPGTRLTVL.

As concerns this clone: Other DNA sequences from this sample encode an identical CDR3 as well. The chain links TRBV5-4 to TRBJ2-5; either TRBD1 or TRBD2 may supply D (6 bases each). V was shortened by 1 base and J by 5 bases, with 9 bases between the two germline ends. This CDR3 has 13 amino acids. Per the germline V gene, CDR1 is SGHNT and CDR2 is YYREEE (reference sequence). CDR3: CASSLTGRETQYF. CDR3 sequence (DNA): TGTGCCAGCAGCTTGACAGGGAGGGAGACCCAGTACTTC.

The chain uses TRBV6-1 and TRBJ2-2, with D possibly matching TRBD1 (6 bases). CDR1 and CDR2 (germline): MNHNS, SASEGT. The CDR3 loop spans 14 amino acids. Trimming cost V 11 bases and J 0 bases, with 13 bases left between them. In nucleotides, the CDR3 is TGTGCCGGGGTGGACAGCGCGAACACCGGGGAGCTGTTTTTT. This gives the protein CAGVDSANTGELFF.

The count of this clone is one. The V and J genes are TRBV7-2 and TRBJ2-1, with D unresolved. Between the trimmed V and J ends, which lost 0 bases and 6 bases, there was a span of 6 bases. CDR3 length: 13 amino acids. Germline V gene sequence: CDR1 SGHTA, CDR2 FQGNSA. Written as DNA, the CDR3 is TGTGCCAGCAGCTTAGCGCCCGGCAATGAGCAGTTCTTC. Its protein product is CASSLAPGNEQFF. The full variable domain, in which reference TRBV7-2 and TRBJ2-1 provide the parts outside the CDR3, is GAGVSQSPSNKVTEKGKDVELRCDPISGHTALYWYRQSLGQGLEFLIYFQGNSAPDKSGLPSDRFSAERTGGSVSTLTIQRTQQEDSAVYLCASSLAPGNEQFFGPGTRLTVL.

The chain joins TRBV2 to TRBJ2-5, with TRBD1 as a possible D gene (5 bases). This CDR3 spans 15 amino acids. Trimming shortened V by 7 bases and J by 3 bases, and 18 bases separated the two germline ends. Germline CDR1 and CDR2: SNHLY and FYNNEI. The CDR3 coding sequence is TGTGCCAGCAAAGGCCGATTGTCAGGGAAAGAGACCCAGTACTTC. Translation: CASKGRLSGKETQYF. The variable domain in full, with the rest retrieved from reference TRBV2 and TRBJ2-5, is EPEVTQTPSHQVTQMGQEVILRCVPISNHLYFYWYRQILGQKVEFLVSFYNNEISEKSEIFDDQFSVERPDGSNFTLKIRSTKLEDSAMYFCASKGRLSGKETQYFGPGTRLLVL.

The rearrangement joins TRBV28 to TRBJ2-2; the match to TRBD1 covers 8 bases. The CDR3 has 14 residues. Germline V gene lookup returns CDR1 MDHEN and CDR2 SYDVKM. The V segment lost 7 bases and the J segment 3 bases; nucleotides outside the gene matches: 4. The CDR3, as DNA: TGTGCCAGCAAAACACAGGGGGACACCGGGGAGCTGTTTTTT. Its protein is CASKTQGDTGELFF.

The chain combines TRBV6-1 with TRBJ2-7; 9 bases fit TRBD2. Germline loops: CDR1 MNHNS, CDR2 SASEGT. The CDR3 has 17 amino acids. V gave up 2 bases and J gave up 3 bases; unmatched junction bases: 11. In nucleotides, the CDR3 is TGTGCCAGCAGTGAATTTAGCGGGAGCGGATGGGGCTACGAGCAGTACTTC. As protein: CASSEFSGSGWGYEQYF.

The chain couples TRBV5-8 to TRBJ2-5, with a tentative D call TRBD2 (7 bases). V lost 1 base, J lost 1 base, and 14 bases lay in between. CDR3 length: 16 amino acids. Germline values: CDR1 SGHTS, CDR2 YDEGEE. Here the CDR3 reads CASSLYWGGGQETQYF. DNA for the CDR3: TGTGCCAGCAGCTTGTATTGGGGAGGGGGCCAAGAGACCCAGTACTTC.

The chain links TRBV5-5 to TRBJ2-1; 7 nucleotides agree with TRBD2. Losses at the gene ends were 3 bases for V and 3 bases for J; bases not matched to a gene: 6. This CDR3 region has 15 residues. The germline V gene has CDR1 SGHKS and CDR2 YYEKEE (reference sequence). This CDR3 reads CASSYRTSDYNEQFF. DNA of the CDR3: TGTGCCAGCAGCTACCGTACTAGCGACTACAATGAGCAGTTCTTC.

The rearrangement uses TRBV29-1 and TRBJ2-1, with 7 bases fitting TRBD2. After removal of 4 bases from V and 7 bases from J, the junction contained 7 bases not matched to a gene. CDR1 and CDR2 from the germline V gene are SQVTM and ANQGSEA. The CDR3 is 13 residues long. The CDR3 loop is CSVGLADINEQFF. CDR3 in DNA: TGCAGCGTTGGTCTAGCGGATATAAATGAGCAGTTCTTC.

This chain joins TRBV5-4 and TRBJ2-1, with 10 bases lining up with TRBD2. Germline V gives CDR1 SGHNT, CDR2 YYREEE (reference sequence). The CDR3 runs to 17 residues. The V gene end was trimmed by 3 bases and the J gene end by 1 base; junction bases not matched to a gene: 7. In DNA form, the CDR3 reads TGTGCCAGCAGCTCCTCTAGCGGGAGCCGGTCCTACAATGAGCAGTTCTTC. Translation: CASSSSSGSRSYNEQFF.

The chain carries TRBV11-2 and TRBJ2-5, with TRBD2 identical over 10 bases. The CDR3 is made up of 16 amino acids. V dropped 5 bases and J dropped 2; count of bases not matched to a gene: 8. Germline V gene sequence: CDR1 SGHAT, CDR2 FQNNGV. The CDR3 loop is CASSPQRLAGQETQYF. DNA for the CDR3: TGTGCCAGCAGCCCCCAAAGACTAGCGGGTCAAGAGACCCAGTACTTC.

As for this clone: The same CDR3 can be traced to other DNA sequences in this sample. The V call is TRBV5-4, the J call TRBJ1-1, with D unclear. Germline assignment: CDR1 SGHNT and CDR2 YYREEE (reference sequence). Trimming took off 0 bases at V and 2 bases at J, with 5 bases between the two ends. The CDR3 spans 13 residues. The CDR3 coding sequence is TGTGCCAGCAGCTTGGACAGAAACACTGAAGCTTTCTTT. It translates to CASSLDRNTEAFF.

The chain has TRBV5-1 and TRBJ2-3; no reliable D call. Germline V gene lookup returns CDR1 SGHRS and CDR2 YFSETQ. Trimming took off 1 base at V and 0 bases at J, with 12 bases between the two ends. The CDR3 is 16 amino acids. As DNA, the CDR3 is TGCGCCAGCAGCTTGCGTAGTATTCCTAGCACAGATACGCAGTATTTT. It encodes CASSLRSIPSTDTQYF.

V and J are TRBV7-8 and TRBJ2-7; TRBD2 matches 12 bases. CDR1 and CDR2 (germline): SGHVS, FQNEAQ. The V segment lost 1 base and the J segment 3 bases; nucleotides outside the gene matches: 1. The CDR3 is 15 residues long. CDR3 nucleotide sequence: TGTGCCAGCAGCTTAGGGACTAGCGGGAACTACGAGCAGTACTTC. Its translation is CASSLGTSGNYEQYF.

V is TRBV2 and J is TRBJ2-7; D not resolved. CDR3 length equals 12 residues. Trimming removed 2 bases at V and 4 bases at J, with 6 bases between. Germline V gene sequence: CDR1 SNHLY, CDR2 FYNNEI. In DNA form, the CDR3 reads TGTGCCAGCAGTGAAAATGAATACGAGCAGTACTTC. This gives the protein CASSENEYEQYF.

This rearrangement joins TRBV2 to TRBJ2-7; D may correspond to TRBD1 or TRBD2 (6 bases each). Germline loops: CDR1 SNHLY, CDR2 FYNNEI. The CDR3 has 13 amino acids. V was shortened by 3 bases and J by 2 bases, with 8 bases between the two germline ends. CDR3 region: CASSERGAYEQYF. CDR3 sequence (DNA): TGTGCCAGCAGTGAGAGGGGGGCCTACGAGCAGTACTTC.

The chain combines TRBV5-4 with TRBJ2-7; weak D call: TRBD1 (6 bases). The CDR3 covers 14 residues. V lost 4 bases and J 3 bases, leaving 14 bases between the germline ends. Germline V gene sequence: CDR1 SGHNT, CDR2 YYREEE (reference sequence). DNA for the CDR3: TGTGCCAGCAGCACCTATAAGGACAGCTACGAGCAGTACTTC. Translated: CASSTYKDSYEQYF.

This sequence joins TRBV7-6 and TRBJ1-1; D perhaps matches TRBD1 (6 bases). The CDR3 consists of 14 residues. Germline V gives CDR1 SGHVS, CDR2 FNYEAQ. V lost 5 bases and J 3 bases, leaving 13 bases between the germline ends. The DNA of the CDR3 is TGTGCCAGCAGCACGCGGCAGGGGCACACTGAAGCTTTCTTT. This encodes CASSTRQGHTEAFF. Supplemented by reference TRBV7-6 and TRBJ1-1, the full variable domain reads GAGVSQSPRYKVTKRGQDVALRCDPISGHVSLYWYRQALGQGPEFLTYFNYEAQQDKSGLPNDRFSAERPEGSISTLTIQRTEQRDSAMYRCASSTRQGHTEAFFGQGTRLTVV.

This chain joins TRBV5-1 and TRBJ2-6; D gene unclear. The CDR3 is 16 amino acids. The germline V gene has CDR1 SGHRS and CDR2 YFSETQ. Deletions cut 0 bases from V and 0 bases from J, with 7 bases between. The DNA of the CDR3 is TGCGCCAGCAGCTTGGACGCAAGCTCTGGGGCCAACGTCCTGACTTTC. Amino acid sequence: CASSLDASSGANVLTF.

V and J are TRBV6-1 and TRBJ2-5, with 7 bases fitting TRBD2. The CDR3 is made up of 14 amino acids. The junction had 10 bases not matched to a gene; V was cut back by 8 bases and J by 4 bases. From germline, CDR1 is MNHNS and CDR2 SASEGT. The CDR3 protein is CASSRGGTGETQYF. CDR3 bases: TGTGCCAGCTCGAGGGGAGGGACGGGAGAGACCCAGTACTTC.

V usage is TRBV14 and J usage is TRBJ2-6; no clear D. CDR3 length: 13 amino acids. Per the germline V gene, CDR1 is SGHDN and CDR2 is FVKESK. The germline V and J ends were trimmed by 5 bases and 3 bases, with 5 bases remaining between them. Here the CDR3 reads CASSLLGANVLTF. In DNA form, the CDR3 reads TGTGCCAGCAGCTTACTTGGGGCCAACGTCCTGACTTTC.

The chain recombines TRBV11-2 with TRBJ1-5; maybe TRBD1 (5 bases). V was clipped by 1 base and J by 4 bases, with 8 bases between them. The CDR3 has 14 residues. CDR1 is SGHAT, CDR2 FQNNGV, per germline. The CDR3 DNA sequence: TGTGCCAGCAGCTTAGGACAGACTAATCAGCCCCAGCATTTT. Translated: CASSLGQTNQPQHF.

The V and J genes are TRBV6-4 and TRBJ2-1; TRBD2 aligns across 14 bases. The CDR3 is 16 residues long. The V gene's germline CDR1 is MRHNA and CDR2 SNTAGT. The V segment lost 4 bases and the J segment 7 bases; nucleotides outside the gene matches: 6. CDR3 DNA: TGTGCCAGCAGTGGGGGGACTAGCGGGAGACATAATGAGCAGTTCTTC. Amino acid sequence: CASSGGTSGRHNEQFF.

To note about this clone: Distinct nucleotide sequences in the sample also encode this CDR3. This sequence joins TRBV29-1 and TRBJ2-7; D is possibly TRBD1 (5 bases). This CDR3 contains 12 residues. Germline V gene data show CDR1 as SQVTM and CDR2 as ANQGSEA. V was cut by 6 bases and J by 0 bases, with 9 bases left in between. CDR3 loop: CSVRQSSYEQYF. CDR3 sequence (DNA): TGCAGCGTCAGACAGAGCTCCTACGAGCAGTACTTC.

This chain connects TRBV5-8 to TRBJ2-5; D perhaps matches TRBD1 (5 bases). CDR1 is SGHTS, CDR2 YDEGEE, per germline. V lost 3 bases and J 7 bases, leaving 7 bases between the germline ends. This CDR3 has 11 amino acids. Written as DNA, the CDR3 is TGTGCCAGCAGCTGGGGCACGACCCAGTACTTC. Translated: CASSWGTTQYF. Full variable domain (remainder filled in from reference TRBV5-8 and TRBJ2-5): EAGVTQSPTHLIKTRGQQATLRCSPISGHTSVYWYQQALGLGLQFLLWYDEGEERNRGNFPPRFSGRQFPNYSSELNVNALELEDSALYLCASSWGTTQYFGPGTRLLVL.

J is TRBJ2-5 and V is TRBV5-1; a weak D match, TRBD2 (5 bases). Germline loops: CDR1 SGHRS, CDR2 YFSETQ. Trimming shortened V by 4 bases and J by 5 bases, and 15 bases separated the two germline ends. The length of the CDR3 is 14 residues. Written as DNA, the CDR3 is TGCGCCAGCAGCGCCGGACTGGCCGGGGAGACCCAGTACTTC. Protein: CASSAGLAGETQYF.